Following are 16 T cell receptor beta chains from one sample sequenced in a study of T cells in Graves' hyperthyroidism and ophthalmopathy. Amplification targeted TCR beta CDR3 regions from RNA transcripts. First-round RT-PCR of the TCR CDR3 relied on the HTBI primer set. TCRdb analysed the multiplex PCR reads with MiXCR anew, one entry per CDR3 protein. This table has hundreds of thousands of distinct CDR3 sequences, about 16% appearing once. Material for sequencing was blood. The receptors shown here come from a woman in her twenties or thirties with Graves' hyperthyroidism.

CDR3 protein: CATSDLGENSNQPQHF. In nucleotides, the CDR3 is TGTGCCACCAGTGATTTGGGAGAGAACTCAAATCAGCCCCAGCATTTT. J is TRBJ1-5 and V is TRBV24-1; D uncertain. Germline V gene data show CDR1 as KGHDR and CDR2 as SFDVKD. There are 16 residues in the CDR3. V gave up 0 bases and J gave up 4 bases, with 12 bases separating them.

The chain couples TRBV5-1 to TRBJ1-2; 9 positions agree with TRBD1. V shed 4 bases, J shed 0 bases, and the junction held 1 base outside the gene matches. There are 14 residues in the CDR3. Germline V gene lookup returns CDR1 SGHRS and CDR2 YFSETQ. The CDR3 protein is CASSDRGSNYGYTF. Here the CDR3 DNA reads TGCGCCAGCAGCGACAGGGGGTCTAACTATGGCTACACCTTC.

This clonotype came up a few times. The chain has TRBV6-1 and TRBJ2-1; either TRBD1 or TRBD2 may supply D (6 bases each). Germline values: CDR1 MNHNS, CDR2 SASEGT. The CDR3 sequence is 17 residues long. V was clipped by 5 bases and J by 8 bases, with 25 bases between them. As DNA, the CDR3 is TGTGCCAGCAGTCCAGCCCCGGGCCAAGGGGGGACGGATGAGCAGTTCTTC. Its translation: CASSPAPGQGGTDEQFF.

The chain uses TRBV6-2 or TRBV6-3 and TRBJ1-1; D gene unclear. V lost 0 bases and J 9 bases, leaving 20 bases between the germline ends. Germline V gene sequence: CDR1 MNHEY, CDR2 SVGEGT. The CDR3 consists of 16 residues. This chain's CDR3 is CASSYSRADHGDQAFF. The CDR3 DNA reads as TGTGCCAGCAGTTACTCGAGAGCAGACCACGGAGATCAAGCTTTCTTT.

This clonotype has ten or more counts. The J gene is TRBJ2-1, the V gene TRBV30; the D is unclear. This CDR3 region has 12 residues. The V and J ends lost 1 base and 5 bases respectively, with 6 bases between them. Germline values: CDR1 GTSNPN, CDR2 SVGIG (reference sequence). CDR3 in DNA: TGTGCCTGGAGTGGGCTGCACAATGAGCAGTTCTTC. This translates into CAWSGLHNEQFF. Combining the CDR3 with reference TRBV30 and TRBJ2-1 gives the whole variable domain SQTIHQWPATLVQPVGSPLSLECTVEGTSNPNLYWYRQAAGRGLQLLFYSVGIGQISSEVPQNLSASRPQDRQFILSSKKLLLSDSGFYLCAWSGLHNEQFFGPGTRLTVL.

This clonotype was observed once. This CDR3 is CASSIVKAYSNYGYTF. As DNA, the CDR3 is TGTGCCAGTAGTATAGTGAAGGCCTACTCTAACTATGGCTACACCTTC. J is TRBJ1-2 and V is TRBV19; no definite D call. Germline lookup yields CDR1 LNHDA and CDR2 SQIVND (reference sequence). Trimming removed 1 base from V and 0 bases from J, with 12 bases in between. The CDR3 consists of 16 residues.

The rearrangement links TRBV3-1 to TRBJ2-3; 7 nucleotides agree with TRBD1. Germline V gene lookup returns CDR1 LGHDT and CDR2 YNNKEL (reference sequence). This CDR3 comprises 15 residues. Trimming cost V 1 base and J 0 bases; bases outside gene matches: 1. The CDR3 DNA reads as TGTGCCAGCAGCCAAGTGGGACAGAGCACAGATACGCAGTATTTT. Translation gives CASSQVGQSTDTQYF.

The chain recombines TRBV10-3 with TRBJ2-4; D is possibly TRBD1 (6 bases). V was pared by 10 bases and J by 0 bases, with 16 bases between. The CDR3 consists of 15 residues. Germline V lookup: CDR1 ENHRY, CDR2 SYGVKD. DNA for the CDR3: TGTGCCACCGCCGACAGGACACTAGCCAAAAACATTCAGTACTTC. Translated, it gives CATADRTLAKNIQYF.

The CDR3: CASSPGTSGMYNEQFF. The CDR3 nucleotides read TGTGCCAGCAGCCCAGGGACTAGCGGGATGTACAATGAGCAGTTCTTC. The chain links TRBV7-6 to TRBJ2-1, with 13 nucleotides matching TRBD2. This CDR3 has 16 residues. The germline gives CDR1 SGHVS, CDR2 FNYEAQ. Trimming cost V 5 bases and J 4 bases; bases outside gene matches: 5.

The rearrangement links TRBV29-1 to TRBJ1-4; tentative D call: TRBD1 (5 bases). The ends were cut back, 3 bases at V and 13 bases at J, with 15 bases in the middle. The germline CDR1 and CDR2 sequences are SQVTM and ANQGSEA. The CDR3 covers 12 residues. The CDR3 DNA follows: TGCAGCGTTGAGGGGCAGAAGTGGGTACTGTTTTTT. Translating it yields CSVEGQKWVLFF.

This clonotype was observed many times. This chain links TRBV20-1 with TRBJ1-5; D gene uncertain. This CDR3 spans 11 amino acids. V lost 3 bases and J lost 5, with 5 bases in between. Germline loops: CDR1 DFQATT, CDR2 SNEGSKA (reference sequence). CDR3 region: CSASFDQPQHF. In DNA form, the CDR3 reads TGCAGTGCTAGTTTCGATCAGCCCCAGCATTTT.

As for this clonotype: It may be a read error: a sequence one base away is much more abundant. The chain has TRBV20-1 and TRBJ2-1; a possible D gene is TRBD2 (6 bases). This CDR3 spans 14 amino acids. Looked up from germline, CDR1 is DFQATT and CDR2 is SNEGSKA (reference sequence). The CDR3 DNA follows: TGCAGTGCTCTGGACTATCGCTCCTACAATGGGCAGTTCTTC. Its protein product is CSALDYRSYNGQFF.

In this sample, this clonotype turned up a few times. The gene calls are TRBV29-1 and TRBJ2-5; 7 bases fit TRBD1. V lost 6 bases, J lost 1 base, and 8 bases stayed unmatched. Germline V lookup: CDR1 SQVTM, CDR2 ANQGSEA. The CDR3 sequence is 14 residues long. The CDR3 DNA reads as TGCAGCGTCGATGAACCAGGGGGCCAAGAGACCCAGTACTTC. The encoded protein is CSVDEPGGQETQYF.

This clonotype was counted a few times. The chain has TRBV24-1 and TRBJ2-1, with a possible D match to TRBD1 (5 bases). The V end lost 1 base, the J end lost 8 bases, and 32 bases lay between the germline ends. The CDR3 loop spans 21 amino acids. In germline, CDR1 is KGHDR, CDR2 SFDVKD. The CDR3, as DNA: TGTGCCACCAGTGATTTCCGTCAGGGCGCGCTCCGAGCCTTGTATGGGGATGAGCAGTTCTTC. Its protein product is CATSDFRQGALRALYGDEQFF.

The chain is built from TRBV6-2 or TRBV6-3 and TRBJ2-7, with 9 bases identical to TRBD1. Unmatched junction bases numbered 3, after V lost 5 bases and J lost 4 bases. Per germline, CDR1 MNHEY and CDR2 SVGEGT. The CDR3 covers 13 residues. CDR3 nucleotide sequence: TGTGCCAGCAGTGGACAGGGGACTTACGAGCAGTACTTC. Encoded protein: CASSGQGTYEQYF.

The rearrangement joins TRBV24-1 to TRBJ1-2; unclear D gene. CDR3 length equals 13 residues. Trimming shortened V by 3 bases and J by 2 bases, and 6 bases separated the two germline ends. Looked up from germline, CDR1 is KGHDR and CDR2 is SFDVKD. For the CDR3, the DNA is TGTGCCACCAGTGATGTACCAAACTATGGCTACACCTTC. Amino acids: CATSDVPNYGYTF.